Listed here are 22 T cell receptor beta chains from one sample, sequenced in a study of T cells expressing NK-cell markers. TCRdb reprocessed the 5' RACE reads, with one entry per CDR3 protein and no DNA. The specimen's table records about 410,000 distinct CDR3 sequences. Sequenced material: blood T cells: a sorted CD56 or NKG2C T cell subset, CD4+ or CD8+ T cells, or bulk PBMC T cells (not recorded which). The receptors stem from a woman aged 45-65 years in good health.

V usage is TRBV20-1 and J usage is TRBJ2-5; TCRdb returns TRBD1, unconfirmable since there is no DNA. CDR3 length: 14 residues. Germline assignment: CDR1 DFQATT and CDR2 SNEGSKA (reference sequence). CDR3 protein: CSASSGGAGETQYF.

The genes are TRBV9 and TRBJ2-7; without DNA, the TCRdb call of TRBD1 cannot be checked. The germline CDR1 and CDR2 sequences are SGDLS and YYNGEE. The CDR3 runs 15 residues. CDR3 sequence: CASSVEGFGAYEQYF. Drawing the rest from reference TRBV9 and TRBJ2-7, the complete variable domain is DSGVTQTPKHLITATGQRVTLRCSPRSGDLSVYWYQQSLDQGLQFLIQYYNGEERAKGNILERFSAQQFPDLHSELNLSSLELGDSALYFCASSVEGFGAYEQYFGPGTRLTVT.

CDR3: CASSPRRTSGRETQYF. The J gene is TRBJ2-5, the V gene TRBV3-1; TCRdb's D call of TRBD2 is untestable without DNA. The CDR3 consists of 16 residues. Germline CDR1 LGHDT, CDR2 YNNKEL (reference sequence).

The J gene is TRBJ1-1, the V gene TRBV7-2. The V gene's germline CDR1 is SGHTA and CDR2 FQGNSA. There are 15 residues in the CDR3. CDR3: CASSLDGRINTEAFF.

The chain joins TRBV12-3 or TRBV12-4 to TRBJ1-2; absent DNA, TCRdb's TRBD1 call cannot be checked. This CDR3 is built from 13 residues. CDR3 sequence reads: CASSSLTGYGYTF.

The chain combines TRBV20-1 with TRBJ2-1; no DNA is available, so the TRBD2 call from TCRdb remains unchecked. The CDR3 runs 15 residues. The germline V gene has CDR1 DFQATT and CDR2 SNEGSKA (reference sequence). The CDR3 protein is CSASGTLHSYNEQFF.

The J gene is TRBJ2-1, the V gene TRBV27; TCRdb proposes TRBD2, but this gene call is untestable without DNA. Germline CDR1 reads MNHEY; CDR2 reads SMNVEV (reference sequence). The CDR3 spans 13 residues. This CDR3 reads CASSLSSGSEQFF.

The chain carries TRBV2 and TRBJ2-2; with no DNA, the TCRdb D assignment of TRBD1 cannot be verified. CDR3 length: 15 amino acids. Germline CDR1 and CDR2: SNHLY and FYNNEI. CDR3 loop: CASSERDGGTGELFF.

The chain employs TRBV2 and TRBJ1-1. Looked up from germline, CDR1 is SNHLY and CDR2 is FYNNEI. The CDR3 extends over 11 amino acids. CDR3 protein: CASSWTAEAFF.

This chain links TRBV10-2 with TRBJ2-1; TCRdb proposes TRBD2, but this gene call is untestable without DNA. The CDR3 consists of 16 residues. The V gene's germline CDR1 is WSHSY and CDR2 SAAADI. The CDR3: CASSDLGLAGQYEQFF.

This chain joins TRBV25-1 and TRBJ2-5. The CDR3 has 15 residues. CDR1 and CDR2 (germline): MGHDK, SYGVNS. The CDR3 here is CASSERTVVQETQYF.

The V call is TRBV10-3, the J call TRBJ2-5; without DNA, the TCRdb call of TRBD1 cannot be checked. This CDR3 has 15 amino acids. The germline V gene encodes CDR1 ENHRY and CDR2 SYGVKD. CDR3: CAISGTGDVQETQYF.

The chain has TRBV5-1 and TRBJ2-1; the D call from TCRdb, TRBD2, cannot be confirmed without DNA. Germline V gives CDR1 SGHRS, CDR2 YFSETQ. The CDR3 covers 19 residues. The CDR3 loop is CASSSRTSGRGSSYNEQFF.

The chain joins TRBV15 to TRBJ1-5; TCRdb lists TRBD1, though no DNA is available to test this call. The CDR3 has 15 amino acids. Germline loops: CDR1 LNHNV, CDR2 YYDKDF (reference sequence). The CDR3 reads CATSRDYPGNQPQHF.

The chain recombines TRBV7-3 with TRBJ2-3; TCRdb's D call of TRBD1 is untestable without DNA. Germline assignment: CDR1 SGHTA and CDR2 FQGTGA. The CDR3 consists of 15 residues. The CDR3 loop reads CASSLGQGGADTQYF.

This chain uses TRBV11-3 with TRBJ2-3; the TRBD1 assignment by TCRdb is unverifiable without DNA. Germline CDR1 is SGHNT and CDR2 is YENEEA. The CDR3 has 13 residues. The CDR3 protein is CASSIPSKDTQYF.

The chain carries TRBV29-1 and TRBJ1-3. The length of the CDR3 is 11 residues. CDR1 SQVTM and CDR2 ANQGSEA come from the germline V gene. The CDR3 region is CSVNGGNTIYF.

The genes are TRBV12-3 or TRBV12-4 and TRBJ1-6; with no DNA, the TCRdb D assignment of TRBD1 cannot be verified. The CDR3 spans 17 residues. CDR3 in amino acids: CASSLTTGTEYNSPLHF.

V and J are TRBV5-1 and TRBJ2-2; the D gene TCRdb calls, TRBD2, cannot be checked with no DNA. The length of the CDR3 is 18 residues. In germline, CDR1 is SGHRS, CDR2 YFSETQ. CDR3 loop: CASSLAGSSGTSTGELFF.

The V and J genes are TRBV20-1 and TRBJ2-7; TCRdb reports TRBD2, a call that lacks DNA to check it against. Germline values: CDR1 DFQATT, CDR2 SNEGSKA (reference sequence). This CDR3 region has 14 residues. CDR3 loop: CSARGAGGTREQYF.

The chain recombines TRBV12-3 or TRBV12-4 with TRBJ2-1. CDR3 length: 12 residues. This CDR3 is CASSAVYNEQFF.

The chain links TRBV9 to TRBJ1-1; there is no DNA to check the TCRdb D call of TRBD1. Germline CDR1 and CDR2: SGDLS and YYNGEE. CDR3 length: 14 amino acids. CDR3 region: CASSDAPGAREAFF.